This entry concerns a single T cell receptor (beta chain). The entry originates in a study of blood T cell repertoires in COVID-19. Study at large: Collection of acute and convalescent COVID-19 samples took place in the United States, Italy and Spain.

A Seattle source enrolled patients during active infection and followed them longitudinally. Libraries were prepared by immunoSEQ multiplex PCR; TCRdb keeps only in-frame clonotypes and omits some of them. This sample has about 200,000 clones, with approximately 78% found just once. This CDR3 contains 13 residues. Per germline, CDR1 SGHTA and CDR2 FQGNSA. V shed 3 bases and J shed 4 bases, with 7 bases lying between them. V and J are TRBV7-2 and TRBJ2-1; D ambiguous. The TCR comes from a woman of 80 years or more with COVID-19, enrolled during active disease. Sample: peripheral blood. This CDR3 reads CASSLSRYNEQFF. The CDR3 DNA reads as TGTGCCAGCAGCTTGTCTAGATACAATGAGCAGTTCTTC.